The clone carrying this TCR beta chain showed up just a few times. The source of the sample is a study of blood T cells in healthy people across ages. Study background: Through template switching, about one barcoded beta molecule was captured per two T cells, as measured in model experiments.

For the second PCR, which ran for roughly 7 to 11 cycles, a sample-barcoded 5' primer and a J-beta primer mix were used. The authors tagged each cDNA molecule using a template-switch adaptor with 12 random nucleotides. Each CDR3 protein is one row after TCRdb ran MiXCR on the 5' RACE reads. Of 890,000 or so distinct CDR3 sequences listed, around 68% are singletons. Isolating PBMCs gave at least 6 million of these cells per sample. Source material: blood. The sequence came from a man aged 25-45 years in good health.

The CDR3 region is CASSPGGDNEKLFF. CDR3 in DNA: TGTGCCAGCAGTCCAGGGGGCGACAATGAAAAACTGTTTTTT. The J gene is TRBJ1-4, the V gene TRBV6-4; 8 nucleotides match TRBD1. V lost 5 bases, J lost 5 bases, and 4 bases stayed unmatched. Germline CDR1 reads MRHNA; CDR2 reads SNTAGT. The CDR3 has 14 residues.